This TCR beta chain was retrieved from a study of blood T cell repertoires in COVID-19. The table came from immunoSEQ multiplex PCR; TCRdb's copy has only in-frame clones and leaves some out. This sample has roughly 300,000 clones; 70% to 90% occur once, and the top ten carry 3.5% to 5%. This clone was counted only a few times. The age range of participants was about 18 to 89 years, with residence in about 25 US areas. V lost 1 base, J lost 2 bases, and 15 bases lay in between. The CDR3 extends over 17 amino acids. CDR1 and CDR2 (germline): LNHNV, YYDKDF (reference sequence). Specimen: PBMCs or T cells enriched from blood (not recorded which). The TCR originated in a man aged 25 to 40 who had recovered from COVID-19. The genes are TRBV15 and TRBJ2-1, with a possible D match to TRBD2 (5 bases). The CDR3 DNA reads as TGTGCCACCAGCAGAGGCGGGTTAGCGTTAACCTACAATGAGCAGTTCTTC. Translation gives CATSRGGLALTYNEQFF.